Included here is one TCR beta chain sequence, with context. The antigen remains unidentified. The data are from a study of CXCR3-negative and CXCR3-positive naive CD8 T cells. Study-wide findings and caveats: For memory CD8+ cells diversity was much lower, but both naive subsets had comparably high diversity. Within a donor, both naive subsets shared TRBV-TRBJ usage, unlike memory cells. For the naive subsets, surface CD5 was similar, and TCR strength was inferred from TRB CDR3 properties. Cryopreserved cells showed partially decreased CXCR3 expression, and most assays used fresh PBMCs.

UMI-tagged TRB cDNA libraries were built via 5' RACE. TCRdb re-called the 5' RACE reads; every CDR3 protein appears as one record, without DNA. Recorded here are under 65,000 distinct CDR3 sequences; the top ten clones represent less than 25%. There are 16 residues in the CDR3. Germline V gene lookup returns CDR1 MNHNY and CDR2 SVGAGI (reference sequence). The sequence came from a human donor in good health. Some clones in this sample may be carry-over from other donors' samples. Sequencing was done on a sample of memory CD8+ T cells from blood. The J gene is TRBJ2-7, the V gene TRBV6-6. This CDR3 reads CASSYLSSISSYEQYF.